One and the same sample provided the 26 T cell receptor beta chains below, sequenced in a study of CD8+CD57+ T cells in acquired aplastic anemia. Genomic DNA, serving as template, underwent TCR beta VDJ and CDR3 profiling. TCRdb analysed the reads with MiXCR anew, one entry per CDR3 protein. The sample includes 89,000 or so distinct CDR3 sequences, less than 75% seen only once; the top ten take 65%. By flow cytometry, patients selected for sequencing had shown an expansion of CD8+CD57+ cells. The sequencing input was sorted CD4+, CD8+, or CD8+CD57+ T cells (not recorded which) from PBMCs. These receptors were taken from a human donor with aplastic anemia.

This CDR3 reads CASSPQEGRTEAFF. The CDR3 bases are TGTGCCAGCAGCCCTCAGGAGGGGCGGACTGAAGCTTTCTTT. The chain has TRBV7-9 and TRBJ1-1; tentatively, D is TRBD1 (5 bases). This CDR3 is 14 amino acids long. In germline, CDR1 is SEHNR, CDR2 FQNEAQ (reference sequence). V gave up 5 bases and J gave up 5 bases, with 15 bases separating them. The full variable domain, with the rest looked up from reference TRBV7-9 and TRBJ1-1, is DTGVSQNPRHKITKRGQNVTFRCDPISEHNRLYWYRQTLGQGPEFLTYFQNEAQLEKSRLLSDRFSAERPKGSFSTLEIQRTEQGDSAMYLCASSPQEGRTEAFFGQGTRLTVV.

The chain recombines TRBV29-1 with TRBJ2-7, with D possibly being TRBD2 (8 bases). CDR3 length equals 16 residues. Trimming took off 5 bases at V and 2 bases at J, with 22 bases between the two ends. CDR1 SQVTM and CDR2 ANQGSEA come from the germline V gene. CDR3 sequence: CSVSRGRGANTYEQYF. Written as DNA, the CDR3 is TGCAGCGTTTCAAGGGGGCGGGGGGCGAACACCTACGAGCAGTACTTC.

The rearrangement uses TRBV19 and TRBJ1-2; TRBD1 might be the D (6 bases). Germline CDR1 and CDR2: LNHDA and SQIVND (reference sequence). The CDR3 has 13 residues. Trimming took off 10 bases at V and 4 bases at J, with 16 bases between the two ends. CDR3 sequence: CATRVQGTYGYTF. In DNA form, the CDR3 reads TGTGCCACCAGGGTGCAGGGGACCTATGGCTACACCTTC.

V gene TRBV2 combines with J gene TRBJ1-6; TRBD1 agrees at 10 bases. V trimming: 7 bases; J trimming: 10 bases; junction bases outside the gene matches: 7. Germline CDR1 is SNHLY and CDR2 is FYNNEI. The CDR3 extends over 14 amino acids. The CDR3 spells CASTYGQGVSPLHF. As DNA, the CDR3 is TGTGCCAGCACTTACGGACAGGGGGTCTCACCCCTCCACTTT.

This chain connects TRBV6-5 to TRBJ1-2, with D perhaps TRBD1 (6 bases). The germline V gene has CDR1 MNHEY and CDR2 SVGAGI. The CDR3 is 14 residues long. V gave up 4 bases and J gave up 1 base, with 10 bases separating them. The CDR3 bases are TGTGCCAGCAGTTTTGTACAGGGTAACTATGGCTACACCTTC. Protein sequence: CASSFVQGNYGYTF.

The CDR3 is CASSPQPPRAYEQYF. Written as DNA, the CDR3 is TGTGCCAGTAGTCCCCAACCCCCTAGGGCCTACGAGCAGTACTTC. The chain employs TRBV19 and TRBJ2-7, with D unclear. V was shortened by 5 bases and J by 2 bases, with 16 bases between the two germline ends. The germline V gene has CDR1 LNHDA and CDR2 SQIVND (reference sequence). CDR3 length equals 15 residues.

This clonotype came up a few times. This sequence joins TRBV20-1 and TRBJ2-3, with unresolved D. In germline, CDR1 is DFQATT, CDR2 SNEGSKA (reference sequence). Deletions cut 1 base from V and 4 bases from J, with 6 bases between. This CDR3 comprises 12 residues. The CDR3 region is CSARGPADTQYF. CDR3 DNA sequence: TGCAGTGCTAGAGGACCAGCAGATACGCAGTATTTT.

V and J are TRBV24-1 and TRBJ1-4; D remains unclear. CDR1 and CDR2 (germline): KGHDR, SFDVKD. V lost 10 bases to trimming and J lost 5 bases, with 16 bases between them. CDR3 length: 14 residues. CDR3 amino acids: CATTAVGWNEKLFF. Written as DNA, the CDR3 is TGTGCCACTACAGCCGTAGGGTGGAATGAAAAACTGTTTTTT.

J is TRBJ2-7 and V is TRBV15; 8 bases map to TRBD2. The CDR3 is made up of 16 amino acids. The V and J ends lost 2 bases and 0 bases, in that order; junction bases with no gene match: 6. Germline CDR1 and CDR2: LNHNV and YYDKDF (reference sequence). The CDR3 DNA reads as TGTGCCACCAGCAGACAGCTAGCGGGCAGCTCCTACGAGCAGTACTTC. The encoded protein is CATSRQLAGSSYEQYF.

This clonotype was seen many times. The CDR3 loop reads CASSSIRTGVYEQYF. Written as DNA, the CDR3 is TGTGCCAGCAGTTCCATTCGGACAGGGGTCTACGAGCAGTACTTC. J is TRBJ2-7 and V is TRBV6-5; 9 bases are shared with TRBD1. CDR1 is MNHEY, CDR2 SVGAGI, per germline. Germline trimming cut 4 bases from V and 3 bases from J; bases unmatched to any gene: 7. CDR3 length: 15 residues.

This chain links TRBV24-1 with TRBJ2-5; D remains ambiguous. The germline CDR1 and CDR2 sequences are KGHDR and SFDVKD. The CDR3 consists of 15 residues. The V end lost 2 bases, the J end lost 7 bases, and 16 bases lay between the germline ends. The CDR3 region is CATSDSASNTVTQYF. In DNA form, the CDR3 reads TGTGCCACCAGTGATTCGGCATCCAACACGGTGACCCAGTACTTC.

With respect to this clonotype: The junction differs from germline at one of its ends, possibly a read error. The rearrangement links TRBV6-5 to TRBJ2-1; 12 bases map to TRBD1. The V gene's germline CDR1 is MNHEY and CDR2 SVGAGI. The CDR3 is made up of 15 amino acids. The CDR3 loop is CASSYWDRGQNEQLF. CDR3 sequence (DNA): TGTGCCAGCAGTTATTGGGACAGGGGGCAAAATGAGCAGCTCTTC.

Here the CDR3 reads CATSDTRTGYGANVLTF. The CDR3 nucleotides are TGTGCCACCAGCGATACTCGGACAGGGTATGGGGCCAACGTCCTGACTTTC. The chain joins TRBV24-1 to TRBJ2-6; the match to TRBD1 covers 8 bases. CDR3 size: 17 residues. CDR1 is KGHDR, CDR2 SFDVKD, per germline. J lost 3 bases, V lost 7 bases, and 10 bases had no gene match.

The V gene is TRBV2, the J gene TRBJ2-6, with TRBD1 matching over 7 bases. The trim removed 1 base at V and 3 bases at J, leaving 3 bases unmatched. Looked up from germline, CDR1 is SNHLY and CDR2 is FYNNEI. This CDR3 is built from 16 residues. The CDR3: CASSEDRGVGANVLTF. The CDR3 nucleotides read TGTGCCAGCAGTGAAGACAGGGGTGTTGGGGCCAACGTCCTGACTTTC. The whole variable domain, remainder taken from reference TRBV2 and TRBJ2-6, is EPEVTQTPSHQVTQMGQEVILRCVPISNHLYFYWYRQILGQKVEFLVSFYNNEISEKSEIFDDQFSVERPDGSNFTLKIRSTKLEDSAMYFCASSEDRGVGANVLTFGAGSRLTVL.

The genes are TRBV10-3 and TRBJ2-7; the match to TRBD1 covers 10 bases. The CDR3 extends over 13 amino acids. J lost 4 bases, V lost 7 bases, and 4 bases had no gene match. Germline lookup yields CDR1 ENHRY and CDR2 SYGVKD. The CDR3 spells CAITEDRGYEQYF. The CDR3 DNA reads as TGTGCCATCACCGAGGACAGGGGGTACGAGCAGTACTTC.

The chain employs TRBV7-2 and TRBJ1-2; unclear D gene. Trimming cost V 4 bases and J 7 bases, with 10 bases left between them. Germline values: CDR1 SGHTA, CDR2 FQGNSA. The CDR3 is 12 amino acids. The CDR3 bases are TGTGCCAGCAGCTCTAGGACGAGTGGCTACACCTTC. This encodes CASSSRTSGYTF.

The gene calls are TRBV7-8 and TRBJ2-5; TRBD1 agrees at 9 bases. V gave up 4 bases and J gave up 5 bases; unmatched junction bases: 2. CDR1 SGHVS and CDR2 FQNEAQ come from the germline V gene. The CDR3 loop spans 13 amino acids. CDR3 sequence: CASSYRGPETQYF. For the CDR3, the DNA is TGTGCCAGCAGCTACAGGGGGCCGGAGACCCAGTACTTC.

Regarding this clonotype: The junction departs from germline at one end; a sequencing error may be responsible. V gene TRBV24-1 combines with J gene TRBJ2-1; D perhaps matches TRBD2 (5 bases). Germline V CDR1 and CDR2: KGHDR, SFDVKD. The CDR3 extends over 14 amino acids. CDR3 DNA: TGTGCCACCGGTGATCCTCCCGGGGTTCGGGGGCAGTTCTTC. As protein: CATGDPPGVRGQFF.

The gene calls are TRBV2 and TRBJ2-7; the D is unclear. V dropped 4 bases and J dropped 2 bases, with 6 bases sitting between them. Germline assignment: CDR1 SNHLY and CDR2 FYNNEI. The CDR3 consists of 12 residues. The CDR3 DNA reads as TGTGCCAGCAGTGCCGCAACCTACGAGCAGTACTTC. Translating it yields CASSAATYEQYF.

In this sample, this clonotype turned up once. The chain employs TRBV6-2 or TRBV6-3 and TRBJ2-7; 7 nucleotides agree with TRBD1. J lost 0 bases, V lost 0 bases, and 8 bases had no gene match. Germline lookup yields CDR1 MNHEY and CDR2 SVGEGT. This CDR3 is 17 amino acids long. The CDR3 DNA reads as TGTGCCAGCAGTTACTCCACCGGGACAGCATCCTCCTACGAGCAGTACTTC. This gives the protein CASSYSTGTASSYEQYF.

CDR3 loop: CASRGRTGEAFF. The CDR3 region has the DNA TGTGCCAGCAGGGGTAGGACAGGGGAAGCTTTCTTT. The chain joins TRBV12-3 or TRBV12-4 to TRBJ1-1, with 8 bases matching TRBD1. The CDR3 sequence is 12 residues long. Trimming at V came to 6 bases and at J to 8 bases, leaving 5 bases not matched to a gene.

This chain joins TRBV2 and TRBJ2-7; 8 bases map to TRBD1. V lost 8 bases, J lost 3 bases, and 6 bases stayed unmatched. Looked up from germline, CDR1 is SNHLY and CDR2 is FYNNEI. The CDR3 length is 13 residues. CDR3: CASGGQVNYEQYF. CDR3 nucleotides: TGTGCCAGCGGGGGACAGGTCAACTACGAGCAGTACTTC.

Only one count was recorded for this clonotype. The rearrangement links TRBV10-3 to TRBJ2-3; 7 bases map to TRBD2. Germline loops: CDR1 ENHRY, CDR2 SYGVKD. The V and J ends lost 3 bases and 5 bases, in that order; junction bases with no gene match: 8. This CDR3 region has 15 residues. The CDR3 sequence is CAISDRERGRDTQYF. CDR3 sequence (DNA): TGTGCCATCAGTGACAGGGAGCGGGGAAGAGATACGCAGTATTTT.

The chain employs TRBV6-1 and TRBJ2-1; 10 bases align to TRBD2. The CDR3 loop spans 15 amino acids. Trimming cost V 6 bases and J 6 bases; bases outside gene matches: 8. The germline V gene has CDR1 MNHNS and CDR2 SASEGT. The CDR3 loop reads CASSPGTSESNEQFF. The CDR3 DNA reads TGTGCCAGCAGCCCCGGGACTAGCGAAAGCAATGAGCAGTTCTTC.

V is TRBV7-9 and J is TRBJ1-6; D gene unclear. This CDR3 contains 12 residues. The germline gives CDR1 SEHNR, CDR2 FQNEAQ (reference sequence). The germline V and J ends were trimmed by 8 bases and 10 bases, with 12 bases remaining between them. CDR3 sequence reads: CASSRDLSPLHF. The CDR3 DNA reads TGTGCCAGCTCAAGGGATCTCTCACCCCTCCACTTT.

This CDR3 is CASSDIEVRETQYF. In nucleotides, the CDR3 is TGTGCCAGCAGCGACATAGAGGTTAGAGAGACCCAGTACTTC. This chain links TRBV7-9 with TRBJ2-5; D gene ambiguous. This CDR3 has 14 amino acids. V lost 5 bases to trimming and J lost 4 bases, with 14 bases between them. Germline loops: CDR1 SEHNR, CDR2 FQNEAQ (reference sequence).